The 27 T cell receptor beta chains presented below share a single source sample, sequenced in a study of beta chain features in type 1 diabetes. The authors reverse transcribed all of the isolated RNA, so sequencing captured expressed TCRB transcripts. Some clones are missing from TCRdb's copy, which holds only in-frame ones; the method was immunoSEQ multiplex PCR. The table shows nearly 350,000 clones, with around 7.6% occurring only once. Input material: central memory CD4+ T cells from blood. All receptors come from a woman aged 18-35 years in good health.

A few counts support this clone. This sequence joins TRBV7-3 and TRBJ1-2, with a possible D match to TRBD1 (5 bases). The CDR3 spans 13 residues. Germline CDR1 SGHTA, CDR2 FQGTGA. Trimming removed 5 bases at V and 4 bases at J, with 11 bases between. The CDR3 region is CASSPDSFYGYTF. Here the CDR3 DNA reads TGTGCCAGCAGCCCAGACAGCTTCTATGGCTACACCTTC.

This chain uses TRBV10-3 with TRBJ2-5; TRBD1 is a possible D gene (6 bases). This CDR3 is built from 14 residues. Trimming removed 4 bases from V and 2 bases from J, with 11 bases in between. Germline V lookup: CDR1 ENHRY, CDR2 SYGVKD. The CDR3 loop reads CAISGTGFQETQYF. The CDR3 nucleotides are TGTGCCATCAGTGGCACAGGGTTTCAAGAGACCCAGTACTTC.

This chain links TRBV9 with TRBJ2-1; D is unresolved. This CDR3 region has 14 residues. V lost 0 bases and J lost 3, with 7 bases in between. Germline V lookup: CDR1 SGDLS, CDR2 YYNGEE. The CDR3 sequence is CASSVAFSYNEQFF. The CDR3 DNA reads as TGTGCCAGCAGCGTAGCTTTCAGCTACAATGAGCAGTTCTTC.

The chain carries TRBV5-1 and TRBJ2-2; D ambiguous. Germline CDR1 reads SGHRS; CDR2 reads YFSETQ. CDR3 length: 14 amino acids. Trimming took 2 bases from V and 4 from J, leaving 9 bases between them. CDR3 amino acids: CASSFFVSTGELFF. CDR3 DNA sequence: TGCGCCAGCAGCTTTTTTGTGTCCACCGGGGAGCTGTTTTTT.

This clone has a handful of counts. This chain connects TRBV18 to TRBJ2-1, with TRBD2 identical over 11 bases. Germline CDR1 is KGHSH and CDR2 is LQKENI. After removal of 3 bases from V and 4 bases from J, the junction contained 11 bases not matched to a gene. This CDR3 spans 18 amino acids. CDR3 nucleotide sequence: TGTGCCAGCTCACCGCGAAAGCCGACTAGCGGGACTTACAATGAGCAGTTCTTC. Translating it yields CASSPRKPTSGTYNEQFF.

This clone turned up a few times. The same CDR3 is also encoded by other DNA sequences in this sample. The CDR3 DNA sequence: TGTGCCAGCAGCTTAGGGAGGTACAATGAGCAGTTCTTC. Translation: CASSLGRYNEQFF. The gene calls are TRBV11-2 and TRBJ2-1; tentatively, D is TRBD2 (5 bases). The CDR3 is 13 residues long. V lost 1 base and J 4 bases, leaving 5 bases between the germline ends. CDR1 is SGHAT and CDR2 is FQNNGV in the germline V gene.

In its sample, this clone was seen a few times. V gene TRBV2 combines with J gene TRBJ2-7; D may be TRBD1 or TRBD2 (5 bases each). The CDR3 spans 13 residues. V was clipped by 5 bases and J by 7 bases, with 15 bases between them. Germline values: CDR1 SNHLY, CDR2 FYNNEI. In DNA form, the CDR3 reads TGTGCCAGCAGTAGAGGGACGGCCGGGGAGCAGTACTTC. This gives the protein CASSRGTAGEQYF. Together with reference TRBV2 and TRBJ2-7, the CDR3 gives the full variable domain: EPEVTQTPSHQVTQMGQEVILRCVPISNHLYFYWYRQILGQKVEFLVSFYNNEISEKSEIFDDQFSVERPDGSNFTLKIRSTKLEDSAMYFCASSRGTAGEQYFGPGTRLTVT.

This clone was counted between two and nine times. J is TRBJ1-2 and V is TRBV28, with TRBD1 as a possible D gene (5 bases). V was shortened by 5 bases and J by 5 bases, with 18 bases between the two germline ends. CDR3 size: 15 residues. CDR1 MDHEN and CDR2 SYDVKM come from the germline V gene. CDR3 region: CASSLARGGSYGYTF. The CDR3 DNA reads as TGTGCCAGCAGTCTCGCCCGCGGGGGATCTTATGGCTACACCTTC.

This clone appeared many times. The rearrangement links TRBV4-1 to TRBJ2-3, with D perhaps assigned TRBD1 or TRBD2 (5 bases each). V shed 2 bases and J shed 1 base, with 10 bases lying between them. The CDR3 covers 15 residues. CDR1 is MGHRA, CDR2 YSYEKL, per germline. DNA of the CDR3: TGCGCCAGCAGCCAACCGGGACGGGGCACAGATACGCAGTATTTT. Translating it yields CASSQPGRGTDTQYF.

This chain connects TRBV9 to TRBJ2-1; the match to TRBD2 covers 8 bases. The ends lost 3 bases at V and 4 bases at J; junction bases unmatched: 3. Germline-derived CDR1 and CDR2 are SGDLS and YYNGEE. This CDR3 region has 14 residues. CDR3 sequence: CASSEGLGYNEQFF. In DNA form, the CDR3 reads TGTGCCAGCAGCGAGGGACTAGGGTACAATGAGCAGTTCTTC. Full variable domain (outside the CDR3, taken from reference TRBV9 and TRBJ2-1): DSGVTQTPKHLITATGQRVTLRCSPRSGDLSVYWYQQSLDQGLQFLIQYYNGEERAKGNILERFSAQQFPDLHSELNLSSLELGDSALYFCASSEGLGYNEQFFGPGTRLTVL.

The chain joins TRBV6-5 to TRBJ1-1; maybe TRBD1 (6 bases). Germline V gene lookup returns CDR1 MNHEY and CDR2 SVGAGI. Trimming pared 5 bases from V and 1 base from J, leaving 11 bases between. The CDR3 consists of 14 residues. CDR3: CASSQQGQNTEAFF. The CDR3 DNA reads TGTGCCAGCAGTCAACAGGGCCAGAACACTGAAGCTTTCTTT.

This clone was detected a few times. The V gene is TRBV6-1, the J gene TRBJ2-3; D ambiguous. CDR1 is MNHNS and CDR2 is SASEGT in the germline V gene. This CDR3 comprises 12 residues. V lost 8 bases and J 2 bases, leaving 8 bases between the germline ends. CDR3 region: CASESDTDTQYF. Written as DNA, the CDR3 is TGTGCCAGCGAATCGGACACAGATACGCAGTATTTT.

This clone was observed at least ten times. The chain joins TRBV18 to TRBJ2-7, with D maybe TRBD1 (5 bases). Trimming shortened V by 3 bases and J by 3 bases, and 9 bases separated the two germline ends. Germline lookup yields CDR1 KGHSH and CDR2 LQKENI. There are 13 residues in the CDR3. CDR3 loop: CASSPGQNYEQYF. The CDR3 DNA is TGTGCCAGCTCACCGGGGCAGAACTACGAGCAGTACTTC.

The CDR3 DNA sequence: TGTGCCAGCAGCTTGTCTGCAGGTGAGCAGTTCTTC. Its translation is CASSLSAGEQFF. This chain joins TRBV5-5 and TRBJ2-1; no definite D call. The V and J ends lost 1 base and 9 bases respectively, with 8 bases between them. Germline V CDR1 and CDR2: SGHKS, YYEKEE (reference sequence). The CDR3 runs to 12 residues.

This clone has a count of ten or more. The CDR3 protein is CASSKLGDEQFF. CDR3 in DNA: TGTGCCAGCAGCAAGCTGGGGGATGAGCAGTTCTTC. V gene TRBV7-3 combines with J gene TRBJ2-1; D could derive from TRBD1 or TRBD2 (5 bases each). Germline CDR1 SGHTA, CDR2 FQGTGA. Trimming pared 5 bases from V and 8 bases from J, leaving 10 bases between. The CDR3 runs to 12 residues.

The rearrangement joins TRBV6-5 to TRBJ1-5; the D is unclear. This CDR3 comprises 15 residues. The germline CDR1 and CDR2 sequences are MNHEY and SVGAGI. V lost 0 bases to trimming and J lost 4 bases, with 10 bases between them. Written as DNA, the CDR3 is TGTGCCAGCAGTTACTCCGGCATTCTTAATCAGCCCCAGCATTTT. It translates to CASSYSGILNQPQHF.

Only a few counts were recorded for this clone. The rearrangement uses TRBV7-9 and TRBJ2-3, with D unclear. CDR1 is SEHNR and CDR2 is FQNEAQ in the germline V gene (reference sequence). The CDR3 is 14 amino acids. V lost 3 bases, J lost 0 bases, and 7 bases lay in between. CDR3 sequence (DNA): TGTGCCAGCAGCTTCGGGCTAAGCACAGATACGCAGTATTTT. It encodes CASSFGLSTDTQYF.

V is TRBV28 and J is TRBJ2-2, with D perhaps matching TRBD2 (6 bases). The V and J ends lost 6 bases and 1 base respectively, with 15 bases between them. CDR1 is MDHEN and CDR2 is SYDVKM in the germline V gene. This CDR3 contains 16 residues. CDR3 protein: CASRKAGTVNTGELFF. CDR3 DNA sequence: TGTGCCAGCAGGAAAGCCGGGACTGTGAACACCGGGGAGCTGTTTTTT.

There are a few counts of this clone. The rearrangement links TRBV9 to TRBJ1-2; perhaps TRBD1 as D (5 bases). Germline CDR1 reads SGDLS; CDR2 reads YYNGEE. Trimming left V 3 bases short and J 3 bases short, with 6 bases between. CDR3 length equals 12 residues. The CDR3 sequence is CASSGDHYGYTF. CDR3 nucleotide sequence: TGTGCCAGCAGCGGGGACCACTATGGCTACACCTTC.

This clone was observed a handful of times. V and J are TRBV11-2 and TRBJ2-4; perhaps TRBD2 as D (5 bases). Germline-derived CDR1 and CDR2 are SGHAT and FQNNGV. The length of the CDR3 is 19 residues. The V end lost 1 base, the J end lost 3 bases, and 22 bases lay between the germline ends. CDR3 protein: CASSLAGSDQNIVKNIQYF. As DNA, the CDR3 is TGTGCCAGCAGCTTAGCGGGGTCAGACCAAAATATTGTCAAAAACATTCAGTACTTC. Drawing the rest from reference TRBV11-2 and TRBJ2-4, the complete variable domain is EAGVAQSPRYKIIEKRQSVAFWCNPISGHATLYWYQQILGQGPKLLIQFQNNGVVDDSQLPKDRFSAERLKGVDSTLKIQPAKLEDSAVYLCASSLAGSDQNIVKNIQYFGAGTRLSVL.

This clone was picked up a small number of times. V and J are TRBV9 and TRBJ2-7; 9 nucleotides align to TRBD2. V gave up 0 bases and J gave up 5 bases; unmatched junction bases: 9. This CDR3 spans 16 amino acids. Germline CDR1 is SGDLS and CDR2 is YYNGEE. The CDR3 DNA sequence: TGTGCCAGCAGCGTAGCAGTAGCGGGAGATGTCAACGAGCAGTACTTC. This gives the protein CASSVAVAGDVNEQYF.

In this sample, this clone turned up a few times. The chain combines TRBV4-3 with TRBJ1-5; D remains ambiguous. Germline values: CDR1 LGHNA, CDR2 YSLEER. V shed 2 bases and J shed 6 bases, with 8 bases lying between them. This CDR3 region has 13 residues. The chain's CDR3 is CASSQSQGQPQHF. CDR3 DNA sequence: TGCGCCAGCAGCCAAAGTCAAGGTCAGCCCCAGCATTTT.

This clone was counted only a few times. The rearrangement joins TRBV7-9 to TRBJ1-1, with D tentatively TRBD1 (5 bases). The CDR3 length is 16 residues. Germline assignment: CDR1 SEHNR and CDR2 FQNEAQ (reference sequence). The germline V and J ends were trimmed by 2 bases and 0 bases, with 13 bases remaining between them. The CDR3 region has the DNA TGTGCCAGCAGCTTACCCCGCTCAGGGATGAACACTGAAGCTTTCTTT. Translated: CASSLPRSGMNTEAFF.

CDR3 region: CATSKRDSTDTQYF. The CDR3 nucleotides read TGTGCCACCAGCAAACGGGACAGTACAGATACGCAGTATTTT. The rearrangement links TRBV15 to TRBJ2-3; 7 bases fit TRBD1. The CDR3 has 14 residues. V shed 4 bases and J 3 bases; nucleotides not matched to a gene: 4. Germline V gene data show CDR1 as LNHNV and CDR2 as YYDKDF (reference sequence).

The chain carries TRBV6-5 and TRBJ2-2, with TRBD2 identical over 10 bases. The CDR3 length is 13 residues. Germline CDR1 reads MNHEY; CDR2 reads SVGAGI. The V segment lost 6 bases and the J segment 7 bases; nucleotides outside the gene matches: 2. In nucleotides, the CDR3 is TGTGCCAGCAGGGGACTAGCGATCGGGGAGCTGTTTTTT. It is translated as CASRGLAIGELFF.

The rearrangement uses TRBV7-2 and TRBJ2-3; 10 bases match TRBD2. With 5 bases clipped from V and 6 bases from J, the junction kept 8 bases outside the gene matches. This CDR3 comprises 15 residues. The germline V gene encodes CDR1 SGHTA and CDR2 FQGNSA. CDR3 loop: CASSPESGRGDTQYF. In DNA form, the CDR3 reads TGTGCCAGCAGCCCCGAGAGCGGGAGGGGGGATACGCAGTATTTT. The full variable domain, with the rest looked up from reference TRBV7-2 and TRBJ2-3, is GAGVSQSPSNKVTEKGKDVELRCDPISGHTALYWYRQSLGQGLEFLIYFQGNSAPDKSGLPSDRFSAERTGGSVSTLTIQRTQQEDSAVYLCASSPESGRGDTQYFGPGTRLTVL.

The V call is TRBV6-6, the J call TRBJ2-5; TRBD2 matches at 11 bases. Per the germline V gene, CDR1 is MNHNY and CDR2 is SVGAGI (reference sequence). V lost 2 bases, J lost 5 bases, and 7 bases stayed unmatched. This CDR3 comprises 16 residues. This CDR3 reads CASSYPGASGRETQYF. DNA of the CDR3: TGTGCCAGCAGTTACCCCGGTGCTAGCGGGAGGGAGACCCAGTACTTC.